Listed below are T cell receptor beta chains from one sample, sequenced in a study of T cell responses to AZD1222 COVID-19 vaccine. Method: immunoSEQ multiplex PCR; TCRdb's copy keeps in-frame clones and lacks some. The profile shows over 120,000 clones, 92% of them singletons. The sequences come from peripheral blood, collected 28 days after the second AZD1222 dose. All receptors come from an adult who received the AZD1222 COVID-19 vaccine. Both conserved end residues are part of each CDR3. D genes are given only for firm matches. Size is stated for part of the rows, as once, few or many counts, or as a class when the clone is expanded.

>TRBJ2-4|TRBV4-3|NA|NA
TGCGCCAGCAGCCAAGATTGGGCGGGTTTAGCCAAAAACATTCAGTACTTC
CASSQDWAGLAKNIQYF
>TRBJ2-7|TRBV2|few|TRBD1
TGTGCCAGCAGTTCTGGGAACAGGGGCAGATACGAGCAGTACTTC
CASSSGNRGRYEQYF
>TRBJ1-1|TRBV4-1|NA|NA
TGCGCCAGCAGCCAAGAAAGTCTGAACACTGAAGCTTTCTTT
CASSQESLNTEAFF
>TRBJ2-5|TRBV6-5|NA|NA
TGTGCCAGCAGTTACAGGGGCCGGGGGGAGACCCAGTACTTC
CASSYRGRGETQYF
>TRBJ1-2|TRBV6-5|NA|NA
TGTGCCAGCAGCTCCCTGAATGTGGGCTACACCTTC
CASSSLNVGYTF
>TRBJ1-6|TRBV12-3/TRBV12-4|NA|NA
TGTGCCAGCAGTTTTGATAATTCTTCACCCCTCCACTTT
CASSFDNSSPLHF
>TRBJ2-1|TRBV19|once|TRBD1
TGTGCCAGTAGTAGGGGGGACAGGGGCTACTACAATGAGCAGTTCTTC
CASSRGDRGYYNEQFF
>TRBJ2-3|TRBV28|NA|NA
TGTGCCAGCAGTTTTACGGGAGCTCCGTCTGGTACGCAGTATTTT
CASSFTGAPSGTQYF
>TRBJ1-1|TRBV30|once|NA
TGTGCCTGGAGTGTAAAACAGGCGGGAACTGAAGCTTTCTTT
CAWSVKQAGTEAFF
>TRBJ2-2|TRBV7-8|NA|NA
TGTGCCAGCAGCGTTAAACAGGGTACCGGGGAGCTGTTTTTT
CASSVKQGTGELFF
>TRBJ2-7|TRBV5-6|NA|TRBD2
TGTGCCAGCATCACCGCGGGGGGCGAGCAGTACTTC
CASITAGGEQYF
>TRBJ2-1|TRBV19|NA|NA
TGTGCCAGTAGTATTCGTCGACAGTTAGACAATGAGCAGTTCTTC
CASSIRRQLDNEQFF
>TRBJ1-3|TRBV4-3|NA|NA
TGCGCCAGCAGCCAAGATCTCTGGACAGAGTCTGGAAACACCATATATTTT
CASSQDLWTESGNTIYF
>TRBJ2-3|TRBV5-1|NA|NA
TGCGCCAGCAGCTTGGGGCATTCCCTCGGGGATACGCAGTATTTT
CASSLGHSLGDTQYF
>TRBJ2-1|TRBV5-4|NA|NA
TGTGCCAGCAGCTTGGCCAGTCCTCTCGGTGAGCAGTTCTTC
CASSLASPLGEQFF
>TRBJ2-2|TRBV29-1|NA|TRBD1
TGCAGCATGGACAGGGGTAATACCGGGGAGCTGTTTTTT
CSMDRGNTGELFF
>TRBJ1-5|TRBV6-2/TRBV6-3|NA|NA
TGTGCCAGCAGTTACTCCCCGATCGGACAGCATTTT
CASSYSPIGQHF
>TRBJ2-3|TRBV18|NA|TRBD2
TGTGCCAGCTCGTCGACTAGCGGGTCCCTTCCAGATACGCAGTATTTT
CASSSTSGSLPDTQYF
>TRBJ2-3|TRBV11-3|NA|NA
TGTGCCAGCAGCTACCGGGGGAGATTGTACGCAGATACGCAGTATTTT
CASSYRGRLYADTQYF
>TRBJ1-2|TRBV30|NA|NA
TGTGCCTGCCAGGGGACGTTGGTCTATGGCTACACCTTC
CACQGTLVYGYTF
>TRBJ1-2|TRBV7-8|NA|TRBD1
TGTGCCAGCAGCACCTTAGGAACGACAGGGGGGGATGGCTACACCTTC
CASSTLGTTGGDGYTF
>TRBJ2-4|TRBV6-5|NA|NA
TGTGCCAGCAGTTACTCGCAGGGATACATTCAGTACTTC
CASSYSQGYIQYF
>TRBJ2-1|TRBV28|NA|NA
TGTGCCAGCTCCCGGGCTACCTACAATGAGCAGTTCTTC
CASSRATYNEQFF
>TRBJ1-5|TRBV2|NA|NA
TGTGCCAGCAGTGTATTGGGCAATCAGCCCCAGCATTTT
CASSVLGNQPQHF
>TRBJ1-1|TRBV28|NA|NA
TGTGCCAGCAGTTTACCCGAGGTCACTGAAGCTTTCTTT
CASSLPEVTEAFF
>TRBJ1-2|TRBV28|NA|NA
TGTGCCAGCAGTAGCGACTCTAACTATGGCTACACCTTC
CASSSDSNYGYTF
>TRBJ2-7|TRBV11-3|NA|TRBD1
TGTGCCAGCAGCTTGACAGGGGGGTACGAGCAGTACTTC
CASSLTGGYEQYF
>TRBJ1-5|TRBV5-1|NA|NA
TGCGCCAGCAGTTTTGGAGGGGACAATCAGCCCCAGCATTTT
CASSFGGDNQPQHF
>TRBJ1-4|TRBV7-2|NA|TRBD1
TGTGCCAGCAGCCCTCGGACAGGAGGTGAAAAACTGTTTTTT
CASSPRTGGEKLFF
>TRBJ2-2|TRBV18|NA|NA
TGTGCCAGCTCACCAACGGACAGTAACACCGGGGAGCTGTTTTTT
CASSPTDSNTGELFF
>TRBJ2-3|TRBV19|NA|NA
TGTGCCAGTAGTATAGATCTGACTAGCACAGATACGCAGTATTTT
CASSIDLTSTDTQYF
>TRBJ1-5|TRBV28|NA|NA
TGTGCCAGCAGTTCCCCAGGGGCAGGGAATCAGCCCCAGCATTTT
CASSSPGAGNQPQHF
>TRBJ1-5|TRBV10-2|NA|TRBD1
TGCGCCAGCAGTCTGACAGGGGATAGCAATCAGCCCCAGCATTTT
CASSLTGDSNQPQHF
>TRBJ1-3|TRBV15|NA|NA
TGTGCCACCAGCAGAGTTCCCACCCCGGCTGGAAACACCATATATTTT
CATSRVPTPAGNTIYF
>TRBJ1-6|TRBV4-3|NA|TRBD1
TGCGCCAGCAGCTCTCTACAGGGGGCCAATAATTCACCCCTCCACTTT
CASSSLQGANNSPLHF
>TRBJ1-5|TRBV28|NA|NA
TGTGCCAGCAGTTTTTACAGGAGCAATCAGCCCCAGCATTTT
CASSFYRSNQPQHF
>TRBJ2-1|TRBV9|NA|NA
TGTGCCAGCAGCGTAGATGAGGGGTCCTCCTACAATGAGCAGTTCTTC
CASSVDEGSSYNEQFF
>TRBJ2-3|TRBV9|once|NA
TGTGCCAGCAGCGTAGAGGGGGGAGCGCAGTATTTT
CASSVEGGAQYF
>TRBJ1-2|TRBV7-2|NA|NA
TGTGCCAGCAGCTTAAGTCGGAGGGACTATGGCTACACCTTC
CASSLSRRDYGYTF
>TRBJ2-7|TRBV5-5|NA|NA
TGTGCCAGCAGCTTGGATACGGCGGGCGAGCAGTACTTC
CASSLDTAGEQYF
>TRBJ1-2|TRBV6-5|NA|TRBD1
TGTGCCAGCAGTTACGGACAGGTTGGGACCTATGGCTACACCTTC
CASSYGQVGTYGYTF
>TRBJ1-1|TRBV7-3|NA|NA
TGTGCCAGCAGCTTAGATTTAAACTTGAACACTGAAGCTTTCTTT
CASSLDLNLNTEAFF
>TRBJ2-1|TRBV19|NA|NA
TGTGCCCCCTTAGGAGGACCCCGGCTTCCCAATGAGCAGTTCTTC
CAPLGGPRLPNEQFF
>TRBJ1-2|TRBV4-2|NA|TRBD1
TGTGCCAGCAGCCCTGGGACAGGGGGCTCCGGCTATGGCTACACCTTC
CASSPGTGGSGYGYTF
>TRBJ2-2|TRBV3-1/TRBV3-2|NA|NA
TGTGCCAGCAGCCAAGTTGTGGGAGCGGCCGGGGAGCTGTTTTTT
CASSQVVGAAGELFF
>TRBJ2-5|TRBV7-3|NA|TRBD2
TGTGCCAGCAGCCCTGGGACTAGCGGGAGGGGGGAGACCCAGTACTTC
CASSPGTSGRGETQYF
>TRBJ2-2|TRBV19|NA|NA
TGTGCCAGTAGTATAGATCAGGTGGCCGGGGAGCTGTTTTTT
CASSIDQVAGELFF
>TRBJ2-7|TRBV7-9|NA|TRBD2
TGTGCCAGCAGCCCACGGGGGACTAGCGGGAGCGCCGAGCAGTACTTC
CASSPRGTSGSAEQYF
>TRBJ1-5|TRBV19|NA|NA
TGTGCCTGCCGCCCATCCCTATTTAGCAATCAGCCCCAGCATTTT
CACRPSLFSNQPQHF